Following are 15 T cell receptor beta chains from one sample sequenced in a study of blood T cell repertoires in COVID-19. TCRdb's table, derived via immunoSEQ multiplex PCR, lists solely in-frame clones and lacks some. This table has some 48,000 clones, around 90% appearing once. The sample consisted of peripheral blood. These receptors came from an elderly woman in a cohort sampled during active or convalescent COVID-19.

V usage is TRBV7-7 and J usage is TRBJ2-3, with 7 bases lining up with TRBD1. V trimming: 4 bases; J trimming: 0 bases; junction bases outside the gene matches: 10. The CDR3 runs 17 residues. Germline CDR1 and CDR2: SSHAT and FNYEAQ (reference sequence). CDR3 in DNA: TGTGCCAGCAGCTACCCGACAGGGCCACTCAGCACAGATACGCAGTATTTT. It is translated as CASSYPTGPLSTDTQYF.

The genes are TRBV5-1 and TRBJ1-2; 8 nucleotides align to TRBD1. The CDR3 runs to 14 residues. CDR1 is SGHRS, CDR2 YFSETQ, per germline. The V gene end was trimmed by 4 bases and the J gene end by 4 bases; junction bases not matched to a gene: 6. DNA of the CDR3: TGCGCCAGCAGCCTGGGACAGGAGCTCTATGGCTACACCTTC. Protein sequence: CASSLGQELYGYTF.

This rearrangement joins TRBV6-1 to TRBJ1-6; no clear D gene. CDR3 size: 13 residues. Trimming left V 3 bases short and J 10 bases short, with 10 bases between. Per the germline V gene, CDR1 is MNHNS and CDR2 is SASEGT. This CDR3 reads CASSDPGRSPLHF. The CDR3 DNA is TGTGCCAGCAGTGACCCCGGTCGGTCACCCCTCCACTTT.

This sequence joins TRBV7-2 and TRBJ1-5; weak D call: TRBD1 (6 bases). Germline V gene lookup returns CDR1 SGHTA and CDR2 FQGNSA. The ends were cut back, 3 bases at V and 3 bases at J, with 12 bases in the middle. This CDR3 is 15 amino acids long. CDR3 residues: CASSFSTGNNQPQHF. The CDR3 region has the DNA TGTGCCAGCAGCTTTTCCACAGGGAACAATCAGCCCCAGCATTTT.

The chain carries TRBV7-2 and TRBJ1-1; D call uncertain. CDR3 length equals 15 residues. Trimming pared 4 bases from V and 0 bases from J, leaving 12 bases between. In germline, CDR1 is SGHTA, CDR2 FQGNSA. CDR3 sequence (DNA): TGTGCCAGCAGCTCCGGTCCCTCCATGAACACTGAAGCTTTCTTT. As protein: CASSSGPSMNTEAFF.

CDR3 DNA sequence: TGTGCCAGCAGTTACTGGGAGACCCAGTACTTC. Translating gives CASSYWETQYF. This chain uses TRBV2 with TRBJ2-5; the D is unclear. The CDR3 is 11 residues long. The V gene's germline CDR1 is SNHLY and CDR2 FYNNEI. The V end was cut by 5 bases, the J end by 5 bases, with 6 bases between.

The CDR3 protein is CASSLGGLRGYEQYF. DNA of the CDR3: TGTGCCAGCAGCTTGGGGGGACTCCGGGGCTACGAGCAGTACTTC. This chain connects TRBV5-6 to TRBJ2-7, with a possible D match to TRBD2 (6 bases). This CDR3 comprises 15 residues. CDR1 and CDR2 (germline): SGHDT, YYEEEE. The V end was cut by 0 bases, the J end by 3 bases, with 13 bases between.

J is TRBJ2-1 and V is TRBV30; the match to TRBD2 covers 10 bases. The V gene's germline CDR1 is GTSNPN and CDR2 SVGIG (reference sequence). The trim removed 1 base at V and 0 bases at J, leaving 12 bases unmatched. The CDR3 sequence is 19 residues long. CDR3 nucleotide sequence: TGTGCCTGGAGTGGTTCTAGCGGGAGCCTATATAGCTCCTACAATGAGCAGTTCTTC. It yields the protein CAWSGSSGSLYSSYNEQFF.

This rearrangement joins TRBV14 to TRBJ1-3; weak D call: TRBD1 (5 bases). The germline CDR1 and CDR2 sequences are SGHDN and FVKESK. V was clipped by 4 bases and J by 2 bases, with 15 bases between them. The CDR3 runs 16 residues. CDR3 loop: CASSLWATAAGNTIYF. Written as DNA, the CDR3 is TGTGCCAGCAGCCTTTGGGCGACAGCCGCTGGAAACACCATATATTTT.

The chain recombines TRBV19 with TRBJ1-3, with D tentatively TRBD1 (5 bases). Deletions cut 4 bases from V and 2 bases from J, with 9 bases between. The germline gives CDR1 LNHDA, CDR2 SQIVND (reference sequence). There are 14 residues in the CDR3. CDR3 coding DNA: TGTGCCAGTAGTAGGGGGACTCCTGGAAACACCATATATTTT. Protein: CASSRGTPGNTIYF.

The chain employs TRBV11-3 and TRBJ2-5, with 7 bases fitting TRBD2. Germline V CDR1 and CDR2: SGHNT, YENEEA. J lost 2 bases, V lost 0 bases, and 6 bases had no gene match. This CDR3 spans 16 amino acids. The CDR3 sequence: CASSLESQREQETQYF. CDR3 DNA: TGTGCCAGCAGCTTAGAGAGTCAGCGGGAACAAGAGACCCAGTACTTC. The complete variable domain, with remaining parts taken from reference TRBV11-3 and TRBJ2-5, reads EAGVVQSPRYKIIEKKQPVAFWCNPISGHNTLYWYLQNLGQGPELLIRYENEEAVDDSQLPKDRFSAERLKGVDSTLKIQPAELGDSAVYLCASSLESQREQETQYFGPGTRLLVL.

This clone was counted only a few times. CDR3 loop: CASSRDSTYNEQFF. The CDR3 DNA follows: TGTGCCAGCTCACGGGACTCCACCTACAATGAGCAGTTCTTC. This sequence joins TRBV18 and TRBJ2-1, with TRBD2 as a possible D gene (6 bases). This CDR3 is built from 14 residues. The germline V gene has CDR1 KGHSH and CDR2 LQKENI. V was shortened by 4 bases and J by 2 bases, with 9 bases between the two germline ends.

This chain joins TRBV19 and TRBJ2-3; 11 nucleotides line up with TRBD2. J lost 5 bases, V lost 6 bases, and 16 bases had no gene match. CDR3 length equals 18 residues. CDR1 and CDR2 (germline): LNHDA, SQIVND (reference sequence). The CDR3 DNA sequence: TGTGCCAGTAGCTGGAGACTAGCGGGGATAGCCCAGAAAGATACGCAGTATTTT. Protein sequence: CASSWRLAGIAQKDTQYF.

Here the CDR3 reads CSVDEGAGGETQYF. CDR3 nucleotide sequence: TGCAGCGTTGATGAGGGTGCAGGTGGAGAGACCCAGTACTTC. The J gene is TRBJ2-5, the V gene TRBV29-1; D might be TRBD2 (5 bases). CDR3 size: 14 residues. V gave up 3 bases and J gave up 4 bases, with 15 bases separating them. Germline CDR1 reads SQVTM; CDR2 reads ANQGSEA.

This chain links TRBV11-3 with TRBJ1-6; 10 bases fit TRBD1. The CDR3 is 14 amino acids. Germline V gene sequence: CDR1 SGHNT, CDR2 YENEEA. V trimming: 5 bases; J trimming: 14 bases; junction bases outside the gene matches: 9. This CDR3 reads CASSPRQGAGALHF. The CDR3 bases are TGTGCCAGCAGCCCAAGACAGGGGGCCGGAGCCCTCCACTTT. Looking up the rest from reference TRBV11-3 and TRBJ1-6 gives the full variable domain: EAGVVQSPRYKIIEKKQPVAFWCNPISGHNTLYWYLQNLGQGPELLIRYENEEAVDDSQLPKDRFSAERLKGVDSTLKIQPAELGDSAVYLCASSPRQGAGALHFGNGTRLTVT.